Listed below are T cell receptor beta chains from one sample, sequenced in a study of blood T cell repertoires in COVID-19. Produced via immunoSEQ multiplex PCR; TCRdb's table is partial and in-frame only. Altogether 150,000 to 250,000 clones are present, roughly 80% being singletons, with the ten largest covering around 6%. The material sequenced was peripheral blood. The receptors derive from a woman in her 40s with COVID-19, enrolled during active disease. The CDR3 runs from the conserved cysteine through the conserved F or W. A D gene is named only where the DNA matches it firmly. The listing skips clone size in some rows; elsewhere it reads once, few, many or a size class.

abundance	d_gene	v_gene	j_gene	CDR3nt	CDR3aa
NA	TRBD1	TRBV9	TRBJ2-7	TGTGCCAGCAGCGCTAGAGGGACAGGGTCCCCCGAGCAGTACTTC	CASSARGTGSPEQYF
NA	NA	TRBV7-6	TRBJ1-5	TGTGCCAGCAGCTTAGGGGGACTCGGCAATCAGCCCCAGCATTTT	CASSLGGLGNQPQHF
NA	NA	TRBV10-3	TRBJ1-1	TGTGCCATCAGTGAGTCTACAGGGTCAGAAACTGAAGCTTTCTTT	CAISESTGSETEAFF
NA	NA	TRBV24-1	TRBJ2-1	TGTGCCACCAGTGAGGCCCCCGGCGGGGGCCGTCCCAATGAGCAGTTCTTC	CATSEAPGGGRPNEQFF
NA	TRBD1	TRBV5-1	TRBJ2-7	TGCGCCAGCAGCTTTCCCGAACAGGGGCCTGGAGTCGACGAGCAGTACTTC	CASSFPEQGPGVDEQYF
NA	NA	TRBV6-2/TRBV6-3	TRBJ2-2	TGTGCCAGCAGCCCACATTCTAGAGGGACCGGGGAGCTGTTTTTT	CASSPHSRGTGELFF
once	TRBD2	TRBV3-1/TRBV3-2	TRBJ2-7	TGTGCCAGCAGTCGGGAGGGACTTTTCAACGAGCAGTACTTC	CASSREGLFNEQYF
NA	TRBD1	TRBV18	TRBJ2-7	TGTGCCAGCTCACCACGGACAGGGGGCCTCAGCTACGAGCAGTACTTC	CASSPRTGGLSYEQYF
NA	TRBD2	TRBV3-1/TRBV3-2	TRBJ2-1	TGTGCCAGCAGCCAAGATTACAGCGGGAGCGACAATGAGCAGTTCTTC	CASSQDYSGSDNEQFF
NA	NA	TRBV4-2	TRBJ1-6	TGTGCCAGCAGCACCCGATTGAATAGCGGCCATAATTCACCCCTCCACTTT	CASSTRLNSGHNSPLHF
NA	NA	TRBV19	TRBJ1-4	TGTGCCAGTAGCACACAGGGAAATGAAAAACTGTTTTTT	CASSTQGNEKLFF
NA	TRBD1	TRBV19	TRBJ1-1	TGTGCCAGTAGTATCACTAGGACAGGGCGGCACACTGAAGCTTTCTTT	CASSITRTGRHTEAFF
NA	TRBD2	TRBV5-1	TRBJ2-2	TGCGCCAGCAGCTTGGGTACTAGCGGGGACTACACCGGGGAGCTGTTTTTT	CASSLGTSGDYTGELFF
NA	TRBD2	TRBV19	TRBJ2-2	TGTGCCAGTATACTAGCGGGAAATGGCGGGGAGCTGTTTTTT	CASILAGNGGELFF
NA	NA	TRBV19	TRBJ2-1	TGTGCCAGTAGTATAGAGATGGCCTTGGCGGTTAGCTCCTACAATGAGCAGTTCTTC	CASSIEMALAVSSYNEQFF
once	NA	TRBV12-3/TRBV12-4	TRBJ1-5	TGTGCCAGCAACCAGGGAGGTGGTCAGCCCCAGCATTTT	CASNQGGGQPQHF